This TCR beta chain was recovered during a study of shared clonotypes between healthy human individuals. Per the germline V gene, CDR1 is SNHLY and CDR2 is FYNNEI. Unmatched junction bases numbered 6, after V lost 2 bases and J lost 0 bases. This CDR3 region has 18 residues. Per the authors' pipeline: Junction-only immunoSEQ data arrived without quality scores, meaning filtering differed. Using immunoSEQ multiplex PCR, the repertoire was profiled, and TCRdb retains in-frame clones only, with some absent. Clone size and V and J calls were adopted from that table, with D and trimming inferred from the DNA. The data show approximately 590,000 clones, 95% to 96% seen once. For this clone: Its antigen remains unidentified.

Study observations and caveats: Incomplete sequencing of sorted subsets was indicated by rarefaction despite large depth. Among non-shared clonotypes, generation probabilities were lower than among those shared by all four donors.

Positive CCR7 selection of CD45RO-negative cells yielded the naive CD8 cells, and terminally differentiated effector memory CD45RA+ cells were excluded. This clonotype was obtained from a woman aged 30 to 39 in good health. V gene TRBV2 combines with J gene TRBJ2-2, with 10 positions matching TRBD2. The sample consisted of naive CD8+ T cells sorted from blood. CDR3 DNA sequence: TGTGCCAGCAGTGAACTTAAGGGACTAGCGTCGAACACCGGGGAGCTGTTTTTT. As protein: CASSELKGLASNTGELFF.